These 14 T cell receptor beta chains were all obtained from the same sample, sequenced in a study of cytomegalovirus exposure and HLA in healthy donors. PCR involved 60 Vbeta and 13 Jbeta primers. Generated by immunoSEQ multiplex PCR, the TCRdb table keeps only in-frame clones and is missing some. The sample carries some 120,000 clones, 80% recorded once. The sequenced material came from PBMCs. The receptor source for this set is a man under 40 in good health and CMV-seronegative.

The chain carries TRBV5-4 and TRBJ2-1; D is undetermined. The CDR3 has 11 amino acids. Per germline, CDR1 SGHNT and CDR2 YYREEE (reference sequence). V lost 4 bases, J lost 9 bases, and 8 bases lay in between. The CDR3 nucleotides are TGTGCCAGCAGCCGCCTATCTGAGCAGTTCTTC. It translates to CASSRLSEQFF.

This chain joins TRBV27 and TRBJ2-3; 11 positions match TRBD2. The CDR3 totals 17 residues. Germline CDR1 MNHEY, CDR2 SMNVEV (reference sequence). J gave up 4 bases and V 5 bases, and 11 bases lay outside the gene matches. The DNA for the CDR3 is TGTGCCAGCAGTCATAGGACTAGCGGGTGGGGTCCAGATACGCAGTATTTT. This codes for CASSHRTSGWGPDTQYF.

The chain is built from TRBV27 and TRBJ2-5, with TRBD2 identical over 7 bases. The V and J ends lost 3 bases and 4 bases, in that order; junction bases with no gene match: 11. The length of the CDR3 is 16 residues. Germline-derived CDR1 and CDR2 are MNHEY and SMNVEV (reference sequence). CDR3 bases: TGTGCCAGCAGTTTTTTACCCCCGCGGGAGACAGAGACCCAGTACTTC. Its translation is CASSFLPPRETETQYF.

V gene TRBV23-1 combines with J gene TRBJ1-5, with D maybe TRBD1 (5 bases). TRBV23-1 is an ORF, with its function uncertain. The V end was cut by 7 bases, the J end by 0 bases, with 19 bases between. The CDR3 runs 17 residues. CDR3 sequence: CASNPRDLQYSNQPQHF. In DNA form, the CDR3 reads TGCGCCAGCAATCCCAGGGATTTGCAATATAGCAATCAGCCCCAGCATTTT.

The gene calls are TRBV29-1 and TRBJ2-7; D might be TRBD2 (6 bases). CDR3 length: 13 residues. Germline values: CDR1 SQVTM, CDR2 ANQGSEA. Trimming removed 5 bases at V and 2 bases at J, with 13 bases between. The CDR3 coding sequence is TGCAGCGTTCCCGGGACTGGAACCTACGAGCAGTACTTC. Amino acids: CSVPGTGTYEQYF.

V and J are TRBV29-1 and TRBJ2-2, with 9 bases lining up with TRBD1. The CDR3 loop spans 16 amino acids. V shed 4 bases, J shed 1 base, and the junction held 7 bases outside the gene matches. The germline V gene has CDR1 SQVTM and CDR2 ANQGSEA. Here the CDR3 reads CSVGGEGQGNTGELFF. In DNA form, the CDR3 reads TGCAGCGTTGGAGGGGAGGGACAGGGGAACACCGGGGAGCTGTTTTTT.

The chain has TRBV30 and TRBJ2-7, with D possibly TRBD2 on 6 matching bases. CDR1 and CDR2 (germline): GTSNPN, SVGIG (reference sequence). This CDR3 spans 14 amino acids. The V end lost 2 bases, the J end lost 2 bases, and 13 bases lay between the germline ends. The CDR3 loop reads CAWSYGLSTYEQYF. The CDR3 bases are TGTGCCTGGAGTTACGGACTATCGACCTACGAGCAGTACTTC.

The rearrangement joins TRBV10-3 to TRBJ2-7; TRBD2 matches at 9 bases. The V gene end was trimmed by 3 bases and the J gene end by 0 bases; junction bases not matched to a gene: 6. Germline V gives CDR1 ENHRY, CDR2 SYGVKD. CDR3 size: 16 residues. The CDR3 spells CAISELAGATSYEQYF. The CDR3 DNA sequence: TGTGCCATCAGTGAATTAGCGGGAGCTACCTCCTACGAGCAGTACTTC.

V and J are TRBV5-1 and TRBJ1-4; 10 nucleotides agree with TRBD1. Germline V gene sequence: CDR1 SGHRS, CDR2 YFSETQ. Losses at the gene ends were 7 bases for V and 6 bases for J; bases not matched to a gene: 0. The CDR3 loop spans 12 amino acids. CDR3 sequence: CASGQGDEKLFF. CDR3 nucleotide sequence: TGCGCCAGCGGACAGGGGGATGAAAAACTGTTTTTT.

A single count supports this clone. The chain combines TRBV5-1 with TRBJ2-5, with 9 positions matching TRBD1. CDR3 length equals 17 residues. Germline V CDR1 and CDR2: SGHRS, YFSETQ. The junction had 12 bases not matched to a gene; V was cut back by 4 bases and J by 2 bases. The DNA of the CDR3 is TGCGCCAGCAGCACAGGATTAACCGGGACAGGGCAAGAGACCCAGTACTTC. This sequence encodes CASSTGLTGTGQETQYF.

CDR3 DNA sequence: TGTGCCAGCAGTTTACGCGGGGCCCGGTATCAGCCCCAGCATTTT. Translated, it gives CASSLRGARYQPQHF. The J gene is TRBJ1-5, the V gene TRBV28; maybe TRBD1 (5 bases). The V end was cut by 2 bases, the J end by 5 bases, with 13 bases between. Germline CDR1 reads MDHEN; CDR2 reads SYDVKM. The CDR3 covers 15 residues.

J is TRBJ1-1 and V is TRBV10-3; TRBD1 might be the D (5 bases). Germline CDR1 is ENHRY and CDR2 is SYGVKD. Trimming removed 0 bases from V and 0 bases from J, with 8 bases in between. The CDR3 contains 15 residues. The CDR3 region is CAISESEGVNTEAFF. DNA of the CDR3: TGTGCCATCAGTGAGTCTGAAGGGGTGAACACTGAAGCTTTCTTT.

This clone was found once. The chain has TRBV19 and TRBJ2-5; a weak D match, TRBD2 (6 bases). Germline-derived CDR1 and CDR2 are LNHDA and SQIVND (reference sequence). V lost 2 bases to trimming and J lost 5 bases, with 15 bases between them. The CDR3 spans 15 residues. The CDR3 DNA sequence: TGTGCCAGTAGTATAACGGGGGTGGGAGGTGAGACCCAGTACTTC. Amino acids: CASSITGVGGETQYF.

The chain employs TRBV9 and TRBJ2-7, with TRBD2 matching over 8 bases. Germline values: CDR1 SGDLS, CDR2 YYNGEE. The junction had 9 bases not matched to a gene; V was cut back by 4 bases and J by 3 bases. The CDR3 is 15 amino acids. The CDR3 protein is CASSPGAGVSYEQYF. CDR3 DNA sequence: TGTGCCAGCAGCCCTGGAGCGGGAGTAAGCTACGAGCAGTACTTC.